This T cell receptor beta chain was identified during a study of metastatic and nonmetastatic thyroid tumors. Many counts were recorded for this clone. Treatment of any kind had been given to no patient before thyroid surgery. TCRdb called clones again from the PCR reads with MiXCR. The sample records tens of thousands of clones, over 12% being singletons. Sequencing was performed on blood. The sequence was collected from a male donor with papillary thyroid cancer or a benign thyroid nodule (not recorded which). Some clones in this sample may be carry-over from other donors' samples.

CDR3 residues: CASSQTGNYGYTF. In DNA, the CDR3 is TGTGCCAGCAGCCAAACAGGGAACTATGGCTACACCTTC. V gene TRBV3-1 combines with J gene TRBJ1-2, with a weak D call TRBD1 (6 bases). CDR3 length equals 13 residues. CDR1 LGHDT and CDR2 YNNKEL come from the germline V gene (reference sequence). Trimming took off 2 bases at V and 2 bases at J, with 6 bases between the two ends.